The rows below give T cell receptor beta chains drawn from one sample of a study of cytomegalovirus exposure and HLA in healthy donors. Sequenced by immunoSEQ multiplex PCR; TCRdb stores in-frame clones only, minus some. The profile shows approximately 150,000 clones, 80% of them singletons. Sequenced input: PBMCs. Receptors originate from a middle-aged woman in good health and CMV-seronegative. CDR3s include the opening cysteine and the closing phenylalanine or tryptophan. The D gene is left open where the match is weak. Size tells how often a clone was seen (once, few, many) or the class of an expanded clone, and some rows leave it out.

CDR3: CASSFLAGTYEQYF
DNA: NA
V: TRBV28
size: NA
J: TRBJ2-7
D: NA

CDR3: CASSPDRGNSPLHF
DNA: TGTGCCAGTAGCCCTGACAGGGGGAATTCACCCCTCCACTTT
V: TRBV19
size: once
J: TRBJ1-6
D: TRBD1

CDR3: CASSLGGAGGTEAFF
DNA: TGTGCCAGCAGCTTAGGAGGGGCCGGGGGCACTGAAGCTTTCTTT
V: TRBV13
size: NA
J: TRBJ1-1
D: NA

CDR3: CASSVTGGNNEKLFF
DNA: TGTGCCAGCAGCGTAACCGGGGGAAATAATGAAAAACTGTTTTTT
V: TRBV7-2
size: once
J: TRBJ1-4
D: NA

CDR3: CASSSSTYWEVSQPQHF
DNA: TGTGCCAGCAGTTCCTCGACATACTGGGAGGTTAGTCAGCCCCAGCATTTT
V: TRBV28
size: NA
J: TRBJ1-5
D: NA

CDR3: CAILIHSGANVLTF
DNA: TGTGCCATACTAATACACTCTGGGGCCAACGTCCTGACTTTC
V: TRBV6-6
size: NA
J: TRBJ2-6
D: NA

CDR3: CASSLRPGQGTLATNEKLFF
DNA: TGTGCCAGCAGCTTGCGCCCGGGACAGGGAACTCTTGCAACTAATGAAAAACTGTTTTTT
V: TRBV7-6
size: NA
J: TRBJ1-4
D: TRBD1

CDR3: CASSYRGQGQDSPLHF
DNA: TGTGCCAGCAGTTACCGCGGACAGGGTCAAGATTCACCCCTCCACTTT
V: TRBV6-5
size: few
J: TRBJ1-6
D: TRBD1

CDR3: CASSSWTGINQPQHF
DNA: TGTGCCAGCAGCTCGTGGACAGGGATTAATCAGCCCCAGCATTTT
V: TRBV7-2
size: NA
J: TRBJ1-5
D: TRBD1

CDR3: CASSLGTGGQEFFF
DNA: TGTGCCAGCAGCCTGGGGACAGGGGGTCAGGAATTTTTCTTC
V: TRBV7-6
size: NA
J: TRBJ2-1
D: TRBD1

CDR3: CASSHGQGANYEQYF
DNA: TGCGCCAGCAGCCACGGACAGGGGGCGAACTACGAGCAGTACTTC
V: TRBV4-1
size: NA
J: TRBJ2-7
D: TRBD1

CDR3: CASSLGSLFYTF
DNA: TGCGCCAGCAGCCTCGGGTCCCTTTTCTACACCTTC
V: TRBV4-1
size: NA
J: TRBJ1-2
D: NA

CDR3: CSVFPAPFWGGTEAFF
DNA: TGCAGCGTCTTCCCGGCCCCGTTCTGGGGCGGCACTGAAGCTTTCTTT
V: TRBV29-1
size: NA
J: TRBJ1-1
D: NA

CDR3: CASSLLGTGTDTQYF
DNA: TGCGCCAGCAGCTTGCTTGGGACAGGGACGGATACGCAGTATTTT
V: TRBV5-1
size: NA
J: TRBJ2-3
D: TRBD1

CDR3: CASSRPGEGSYEQYF
DNA: TGTGCCAGCAGTAGGCCCGGAGAGGGCTCCTACGAGCAGTACTTC
V: TRBV6-5
size: once
J: TRBJ2-7
D: NA

CDR3: CSSSLPRDRGGQPQHF
DNA: TGTTCCAGCAGCTTACCCCGGGACAGGGGTGGCCAGCCCCAGCATTTT
V: TRBV7-9
size: NA
J: TRBJ1-5
D: TRBD1

CDR3: CASSLQRGPNTGELFF
DNA: TGTGCCAGCAGCTTGCAGCGGGGGCCGAACACCGGGGAGCTGTTTTTT
V: TRBV5-6
size: NA
J: TRBJ2-2
D: TRBD2

CDR3: CASSQEIHTMNNEQFF
DNA: TGCGCCAGCAGCCAAGAGATACATACTATGAACAATGAGCAGTTCTTC
V: TRBV4-3
size: NA
J: TRBJ2-1
D: NA

CDR3: CASKLLAGVQETQYF
DNA: TGTGCCAGCAAACTTCTAGCGGGAGTACAAGAGACCCAGTACTTC
V: TRBV5-5
size: NA
J: TRBJ2-5
D: TRBD2

CDR3: CASSAGNQETQYF
DNA: TGTGCCAGCTCAGCGGGGAACCAAGAGACCCAGTACTTC
V: TRBV18
size: NA
J: TRBJ2-5
D: NA

CDR3: CASCTSASGTSGRVEQFF
DNA: TGTGCCAGTTGCACTTCAGCCTCCGGGACTAGCGGGAGAGTTGAGCAGTTCTTC
V: TRBV19
size: NA
J: TRBJ2-1
D: TRBD2

CDR3: CASSLLGAYGYTF
DNA: TGTGCCAGCAGTTTATTGGGGGCCTATGGCTACACCTTC
V: TRBV28
size: NA
J: TRBJ1-2
D: NA

CDR3: CASSQLGAGIEKLFF
DNA: TGTGCCAGCAGCCAGTTGGGGGCAGGTATTGAAAAACTGTTTTTT
V: TRBV7-2
size: NA
J: TRBJ1-4
D: NA

CDR3: CASKGENTGELFF
DNA: TGTGCCAGCAAGGGGGAGAACACCGGGGAGCTGTTTTTT
V: TRBV2
size: NA
J: TRBJ2-2
D: NA

CDR3: CASSSMGQGGETQYF
DNA: TGTGCCAGCAGTTCCATGGGACAGGGTGGGGAGACCCAGTACTTC
V: TRBV6-5
size: NA
J: TRBJ2-5
D: TRBD1

CDR3: CASGQATGELFF
DNA: TGTGCCAGCGGACAGGCCACCGGGGAGCTGTTTTTT
V: TRBV19
size: NA
J: TRBJ2-2
D: TRBD1

CDR3: CASSPRQQGGETQYF
DNA: TGTGCCAGCTCACCGAGACAACAGGGTGGAGAGACCCAGTACTTC
V: TRBV18
size: once
J: TRBJ2-5
D: NA

CDR3: CASSPLSHGYTF
DNA: TGTGCCAGCAGCCCCCTATCTCATGGCTACACCTTC
V: TRBV9
size: NA
J: TRBJ1-2
D: NA

CDR3: CASCGWPGAMNTEAFF
DNA: TGTGCCAGCTGCGGGTGGCCAGGGGCGATGAACACTGAAGCTTTCTTT
V: TRBV28
size: few
J: TRBJ1-1
D: NA

CDR3: CASSGGSYNSPLHF
DNA: TGTGCCAGCAGCGGAGGCTCCTATAATTCACCCCTCCACTTT
V: TRBV11-1
size: NA
J: TRBJ1-6
D: NA

CDR3: CASGLANSGEGTQYF
DNA: TGTGCTAGTGGTTTGGCTAATTCAGGGGAGGGTACGCAGTATTTT
V: TRBV12-5
size: NA
J: TRBJ2-3
D: NA

CDR3: CASSQGSTGANVLTF
DNA: TGTGCCAGCAGCCAGGGGTCAACTGGGGCCAACGTCCTGACTTTC
V: TRBV7-3
size: NA
J: TRBJ2-6
D: NA

CDR3: CASSLASAARAPLHF
DNA: TGTGCCAGCAGCTTAGCGTCGGCAGCGCGCGCACCCCTCCACTTT
V: TRBV7-2
size: NA
J: TRBJ1-6
D: NA

CDR3: CASSLAPGQSYEQYF
DNA: TGTGCCAGCAGCTTGGCCCCGGGACAGTCCTACGAGCAGTACTTC
V: TRBV5-5
size: NA
J: TRBJ2-7
D: TRBD1

CDR3: CASSVGDREIDTQYF
DNA: TGTGCCAGCAGCGTCGGGGACAGGGAGATAGATACGCAGTATTTT
V: TRBV9
size: few
J: TRBJ2-3
D: TRBD1

CDR3: CASSYGAGGYTF
DNA: TGTGCCAGCAGTTACGGGGCGGGGGGCTACACCTTC
V: TRBV6-5
size: NA
J: TRBJ1-2
D: NA

CDR3: CASSDGVSGELFF
DNA: TGTGCCAGCAGTGACGGTGTCTCCGGGGAGCTGTTTTTT
V: TRBV2
size: NA
J: TRBJ2-2
D: NA